The 17 T cell receptor beta chains listed next were all sequenced from one sample in a study of beta chain features in type 1 diabetes. Sequencing targeted expressed TCRB transcripts, as all isolated RNA had been reverse transcribed. TCRdb's table, derived via immunoSEQ multiplex PCR, lists solely in-frame clones and lacks some. The table records around 250,000 clones, 27% of them present only once. The sample comprised central memory CD4+ T cells from blood. These receptors all stem from a man aged 30-40 years in good health.

There are a few counts of this clone. The CDR3 DNA is TGTGCCAGCAGTATGGGGACAGGGAAGTATGGCTACACCTTC. Residues: CASSMGTGKYGYTF. V gene TRBV28 combines with J gene TRBJ1-2; 9 bases match TRBD1. The V and J ends lost 5 bases and 5 bases, in that order; junction bases with no gene match: 6. The CDR3 runs to 14 residues. CDR1 MDHEN and CDR2 SYDVKM come from the germline V gene.

This clone was observed a handful of times. V and J are TRBV7-8 and TRBJ2-1; 8 bases match TRBD1. The CDR3 extends over 16 amino acids. Germline V lookup: CDR1 SGHVS, CDR2 FQNEAQ. V dropped 3 bases and J dropped 3; count of bases not matched to a gene: 7. The CDR3 coding sequence is TGTGCCAGCAGCTTGCAGGGGGCATCAAACTACAATGAGCAGTTCTTC. Translating gives CASSLQGASNYNEQFF.

This clone was picked up a small number of times. The genes are TRBV18 and TRBJ2-5; D unresolved. Deletions cut 1 base from V and 1 base from J, with 4 bases between. Germline assignment: CDR1 KGHSH and CDR2 LQKENI. The CDR3 consists of 13 residues. DNA for the CDR3: TGTGCCAGCTCACCACTACGCCAAGAGACCCAGTACTTC. It yields the protein CASSPLRQETQYF.

The chain combines TRBV7-2 with TRBJ2-5; D gene uncertain. The CDR3 runs 13 residues. V lost 2 bases, J lost 2 bases, and 6 bases lay in between. Germline V gene sequence: CDR1 SGHTA, CDR2 FQGNSA. In nucleotides, the CDR3 is TGTGCCAGCAGCTTAAACGTACAAGAGACCCAGTACTTC. Translating it yields CASSLNVQETQYF.

This clone was counted only a few times. This rearrangement joins TRBV7-2 to TRBJ2-5; 8 nucleotides align to TRBD2. CDR3 size: 13 residues. CDR1 and CDR2 (germline): SGHTA, FQGNSA. Trimming removed 8 bases from V and 5 bases from J; junction bases left unmatched: 7. The DNA for the CDR3 is TGTGCCAGCCGCGGGAGGTCGGGGGAGACCCAGTACTTC. It codes for CASRGRSGETQYF.

The chain uses TRBV25-1 and TRBJ2-2, with TRBD1 identical over 9 bases. V lost 7 bases and J lost 4; bases outside the gene matches: 7. In germline, CDR1 is MGHDK, CDR2 SYGVNS. The CDR3 is made up of 15 amino acids. CDR3 in DNA: TGTGCCAGCATTCAACAGGGGGCGACCACCGGGGAGCTGTTTTTT. Translation gives CASIQQGATTGELFF. Together with reference TRBV25-1 and TRBJ2-2, the CDR3 gives the full variable domain: EADIYQTPRYLVIGTGKKITLECSQTMGHDKMYWYQQDPGMELHLIHYSYGVNSTEKGDLSSESTVSRIRTEHFPLTLESARPSHTSQYLCASIQQGATTGELFFGEGSRLTVL.

The V and J genes are TRBV19 and TRBJ1-5; no firm D call. The CDR3 consists of 13 residues. The V gene's germline CDR1 is LNHDA and CDR2 SQIVND (reference sequence). With 3 bases removed from V and 2 bases from J, the gap between germline ends came to 5 bases. The CDR3 reads CASSMNGNQPQHF. CDR3 sequence (DNA): TGTGCCAGTAGTATGAATGGCAATCAGCCCCAGCATTTT.

The chain joins TRBV4-3 to TRBJ2-7; maybe TRBD2 (6 bases). Germline-derived CDR1 and CDR2 are LGHNA and YSLEER. This CDR3 spans 15 amino acids. V lost 4 bases and J lost 0, with 13 bases in between. CDR3 loop: CASSPGLLSSYEQYF. The CDR3 bases are TGCGCCAGCAGCCCGGGACTCTTGAGCTCCTACGAGCAGTACTTC.

V and J are TRBV25-1 and TRBJ2-1, with D perhaps TRBD1 or TRBD2 (6 bases each). The ends were cut back, 8 bases at V and 9 bases at J, with 14 bases in the middle. Germline loops: CDR1 MGHDK, CDR2 SYGVNS. The length of the CDR3 is 12 residues. The CDR3 DNA reads TGTGCCAGCTCGGAGGGGGAGTCTGAGCAGTTCTTC. Protein product: CASSEGESEQFF.

This clone is a singleton in its sample. This sample also contains other DNA sequences that code for the same CDR3. V is TRBV29-1 and J is TRBJ1-1, with a weak D call TRBD1 (5 bases). V was cut by 1 base and J by 0 bases, with 6 bases left in between. This CDR3 contains 13 residues. Per the germline V gene, CDR1 is SQVTM and CDR2 is ANQGSEA. The CDR3 region is CSVEGQLNTEAFF. In nucleotides, the CDR3 is TGCAGCGTTGAAGGACAGCTGAACACTGAAGCTTTCTTT.

A remark on this clone: It may be a read error: a sequence one base away is much more abundant. Other DNA sequences of this sample code for an identical CDR3. The chain links TRBV5-4 to TRBJ2-1, with TRBD1 identical over 7 bases. Trimming took 4 bases from V and 0 from J; bases not matched to a gene: 4. Germline-derived CDR1 and CDR2 are SGHNT and YYREEE (reference sequence). The CDR3 contains 15 residues. The CDR3 here is CASSPDRSSYNEQFF. In nucleotides, the CDR3 is TGTGCCAGCAGCCCGGACAGGAGCTCCTACAATGAGCAGTTCTTC.

This clone was observed a handful of times. The chain carries TRBV9 and TRBJ2-3, with D tentatively TRBD2 (7 bases). This CDR3 comprises 14 residues. The V end was cut by 6 bases, the J end by 3 bases, with 14 bases between. In germline, CDR1 is SGDLS, CDR2 YYNGEE. The CDR3 DNA is TGTGCCAGCAATACCGGGGGGCAAACAGATACGCAGTATTTT. It is translated as CASNTGGQTDTQYF.

In this sample, this clone turned up many times. This chain joins TRBV5-1 and TRBJ2-7; D may match TRBD1 or TRBD2 (5 bases each). V lost 0 bases and J lost 6, with 13 bases in between. CDR3 size: 14 residues. Germline CDR1 SGHRS, CDR2 YFSETQ. CDR3 amino acids: CASSLAGTTGEQYF. CDR3 sequence (DNA): TGCGCCAGCAGCTTGGCCGGGACCACCGGCGAGCAGTACTTC.

V usage is TRBV6-5 and J usage is TRBJ1-1; no reliable D call. Trimming stripped 5 bases from V and 6 bases from J, with 19 bases between. The CDR3 length is 15 residues. CDR1 is MNHEY, CDR2 SVGAGI, per germline. CDR3 protein: CASSPSKGKVAEAFF. CDR3 coding DNA: TGTGCCAGCAGTCCCTCAAAGGGAAAGGTCGCTGAAGCTTTCTTT.

The J gene is TRBJ1-2, the V gene TRBV29-1; tentative D call: TRBD1 (6 bases). From germline, CDR1 is SQVTM and CDR2 ANQGSEA. There are 13 residues in the CDR3. V was shortened by 7 bases and J by 4 bases, with 16 bases between the two germline ends. CDR3 protein: CSAQVGGGYGYTF. The CDR3, as DNA: TGCAGCGCTCAAGTAGGGGGAGGCTATGGCTACACCTTC.

The chain recombines TRBV29-1 with TRBJ2-3; D is uncertain. There are 14 residues in the CDR3. The ends were cut back, 0 bases at V and 5 bases at J, with 12 bases in the middle. CDR1 SQVTM and CDR2 ANQGSEA come from the germline V gene. CDR3 sequence (DNA): TGCAGCGTTGAAGATCTCACCCCCCTAGATACGCAGTATTTT. Translating it yields CSVEDLTPLDTQYF.

This clone was seen a handful of times. The chain uses TRBV29-1 and TRBJ2-1; maybe TRBD2 (6 bases). This CDR3 spans 12 amino acids. From germline, CDR1 is SQVTM and CDR2 ANQGSEA. CDR3 coding DNA: TGCAGTTATAGCCGGGGGTACAATGAGCAGTTCTTC. Residues: CSYSRGYNEQFF.